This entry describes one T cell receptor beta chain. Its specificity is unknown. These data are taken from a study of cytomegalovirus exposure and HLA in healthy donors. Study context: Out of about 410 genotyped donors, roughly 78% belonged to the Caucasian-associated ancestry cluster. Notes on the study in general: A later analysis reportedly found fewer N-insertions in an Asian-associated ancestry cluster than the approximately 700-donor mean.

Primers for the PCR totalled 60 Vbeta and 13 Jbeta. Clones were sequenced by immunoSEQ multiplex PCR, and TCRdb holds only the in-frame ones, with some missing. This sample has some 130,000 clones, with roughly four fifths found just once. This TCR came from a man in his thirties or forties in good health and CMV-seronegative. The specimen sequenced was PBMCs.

The CDR3: CASVPGQGLHQPQHF. DNA for the CDR3: TGTGCCAGCGTTCCGGGACAGGGCCTTCATCAGCCCCAGCATTTT. This rearrangement joins TRBV2 to TRBJ1-5; TRBD1 agrees at 9 bases. Trimming cost V 8 bases and J 5 bases; bases outside gene matches: 10. The germline V gene encodes CDR1 SNHLY and CDR2 FYNNEI. The CDR3 has 15 residues.